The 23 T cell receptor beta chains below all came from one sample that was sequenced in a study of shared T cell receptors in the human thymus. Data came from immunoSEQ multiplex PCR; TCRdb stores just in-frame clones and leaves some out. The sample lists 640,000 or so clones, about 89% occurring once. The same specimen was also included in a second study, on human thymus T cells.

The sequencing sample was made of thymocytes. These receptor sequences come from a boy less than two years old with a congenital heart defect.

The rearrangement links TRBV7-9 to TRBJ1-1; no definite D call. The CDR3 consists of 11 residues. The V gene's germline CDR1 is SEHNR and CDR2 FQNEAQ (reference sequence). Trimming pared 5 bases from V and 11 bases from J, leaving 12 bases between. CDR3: CASSPCTEAFF. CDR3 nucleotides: TGTGCCAGCAGCCCCTGCACGGAGGCTTTCTTT.

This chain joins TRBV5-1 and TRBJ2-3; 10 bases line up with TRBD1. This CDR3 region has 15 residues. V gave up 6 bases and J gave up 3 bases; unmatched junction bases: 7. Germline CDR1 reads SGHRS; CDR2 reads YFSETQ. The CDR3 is CASTRQGALTDTQYF. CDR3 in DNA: TGCGCCAGCACCCGACAGGGGGCGTTGACAGATACGCAGTATTTT.

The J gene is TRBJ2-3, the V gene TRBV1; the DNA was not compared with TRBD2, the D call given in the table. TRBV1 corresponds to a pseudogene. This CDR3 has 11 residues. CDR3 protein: CTSHEADTQYF. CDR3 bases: TGCACCAGCCACGAGGCAGATACGCAGTATTTT.

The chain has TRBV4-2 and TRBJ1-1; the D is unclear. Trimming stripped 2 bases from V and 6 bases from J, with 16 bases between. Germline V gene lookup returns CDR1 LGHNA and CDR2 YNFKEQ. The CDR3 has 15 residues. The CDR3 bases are TGTGCCAGCAGCCAAACCCTCAAATCGGTGGCTGAAGCTTTCTTT. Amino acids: CASSQTLKSVAEAFF.

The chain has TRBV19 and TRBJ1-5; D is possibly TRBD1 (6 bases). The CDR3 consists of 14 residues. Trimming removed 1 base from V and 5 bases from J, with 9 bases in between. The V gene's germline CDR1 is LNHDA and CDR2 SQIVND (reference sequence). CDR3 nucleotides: TGTGCCAGTAGTATAGGCAGGGGTCATCAGCCCCAGCATTTT. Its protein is CASSIGRGHQPQHF.

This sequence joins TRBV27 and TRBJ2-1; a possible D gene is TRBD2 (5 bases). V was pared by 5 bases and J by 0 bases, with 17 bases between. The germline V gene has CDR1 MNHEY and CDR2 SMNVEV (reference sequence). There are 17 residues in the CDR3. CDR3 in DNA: TGTGCCAGCAGTCCCGACGCGGGTGGCCGCTCCTACAATGAGCAGTTCTTC. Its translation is CASSPDAGGRSYNEQFF.

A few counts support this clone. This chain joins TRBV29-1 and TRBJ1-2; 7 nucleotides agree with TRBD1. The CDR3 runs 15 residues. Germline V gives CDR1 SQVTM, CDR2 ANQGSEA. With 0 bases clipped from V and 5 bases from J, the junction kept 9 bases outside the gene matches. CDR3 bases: TGCAGCGTTGAAGATCGAAGGGGGCCAGGGTATGGCTACACCTTC. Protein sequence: CSVEDRRGPGYGYTF.

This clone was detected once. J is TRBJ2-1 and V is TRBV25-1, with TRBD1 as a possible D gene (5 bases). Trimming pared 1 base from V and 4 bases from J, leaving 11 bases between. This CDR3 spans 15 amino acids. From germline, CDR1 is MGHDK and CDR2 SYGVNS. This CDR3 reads CASSEFHRRYNEQFF. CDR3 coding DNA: TGTGCCAGCAGTGAATTTCACAGGCGATACAATGAGCAGTTCTTC.

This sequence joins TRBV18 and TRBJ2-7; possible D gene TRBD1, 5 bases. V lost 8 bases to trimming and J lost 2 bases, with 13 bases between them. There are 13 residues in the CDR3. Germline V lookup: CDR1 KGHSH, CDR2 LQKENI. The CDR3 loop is CASVTGAPYEQYF. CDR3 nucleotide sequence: TGTGCCAGCGTAACAGGAGCGCCCTACGAGCAGTACTTC. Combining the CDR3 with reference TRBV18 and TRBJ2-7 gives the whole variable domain NAGVMQNPRHLVRRRGQEARLRCSPMKGHSHVYWYRQLPEEGLKFMVYLQKENIIDESGMPKERFSAEFPKEGPSILRIQQVVRGDSAAYFCASVTGAPYEQYFGPGTRLTVT.

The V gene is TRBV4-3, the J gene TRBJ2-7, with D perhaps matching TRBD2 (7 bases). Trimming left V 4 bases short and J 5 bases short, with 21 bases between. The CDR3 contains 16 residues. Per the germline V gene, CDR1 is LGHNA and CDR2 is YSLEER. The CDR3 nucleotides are TGCGCCAGCAGCCCCGGCGGGAGCAGGGGAGAGGACGAGCAGTACTTC. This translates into CASSPGGSRGEDEQYF.

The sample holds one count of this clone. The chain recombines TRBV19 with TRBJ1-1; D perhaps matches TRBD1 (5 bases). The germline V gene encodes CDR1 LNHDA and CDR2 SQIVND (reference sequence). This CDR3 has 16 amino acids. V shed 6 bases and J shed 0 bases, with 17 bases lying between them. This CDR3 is CASSHPIGRVNTEAFF. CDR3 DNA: TGTGCCAGTAGCCACCCCATCGGCAGGGTGAACACTGAAGCTTTCTTT. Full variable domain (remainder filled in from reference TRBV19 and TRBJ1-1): DGGITQSPKYLFRKEGQNVTLSCEQNLNHDAMYWYRQDPGQGLRLIYYSQIVNDFQKGDIAEGYSVSREKKESFPLTVTSAQKNPTAFYLCASSHPIGRVNTEAFFGQGTRLTVV.

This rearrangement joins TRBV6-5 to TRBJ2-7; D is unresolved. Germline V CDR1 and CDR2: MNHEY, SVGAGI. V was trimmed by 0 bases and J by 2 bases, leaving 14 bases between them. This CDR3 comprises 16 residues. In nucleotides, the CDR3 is TGTGCCAGCAGTTACTCGACTCCCCTACTACCCTACGAGCAGTACTTC. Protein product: CASSYSTPLLPYEQYF.

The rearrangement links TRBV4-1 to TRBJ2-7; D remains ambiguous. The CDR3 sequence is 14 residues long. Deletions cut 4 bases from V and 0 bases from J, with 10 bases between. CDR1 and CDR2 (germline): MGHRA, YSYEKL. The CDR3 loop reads CASSPPNYSYEQYF. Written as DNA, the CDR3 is TGCGCCAGCAGCCCCCCTAACTACTCCTACGAGCAGTACTTC.

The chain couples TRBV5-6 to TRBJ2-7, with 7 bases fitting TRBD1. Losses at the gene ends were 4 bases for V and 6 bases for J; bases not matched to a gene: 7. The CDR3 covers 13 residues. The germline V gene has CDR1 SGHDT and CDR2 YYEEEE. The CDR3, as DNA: TGTGCCAGCAGCCCTGGGACAGTTGTCGAGCAGTACTTC. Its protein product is CASSPGTVVEQYF.

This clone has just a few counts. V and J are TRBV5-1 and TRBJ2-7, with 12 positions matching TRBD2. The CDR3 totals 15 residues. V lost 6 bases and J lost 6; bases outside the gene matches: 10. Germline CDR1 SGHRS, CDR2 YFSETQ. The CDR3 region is CASTRTSGVRFEQYF. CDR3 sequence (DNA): TGCGCCAGCACAAGGACTAGCGGGGTGAGGTTCGAGCAGTACTTC.

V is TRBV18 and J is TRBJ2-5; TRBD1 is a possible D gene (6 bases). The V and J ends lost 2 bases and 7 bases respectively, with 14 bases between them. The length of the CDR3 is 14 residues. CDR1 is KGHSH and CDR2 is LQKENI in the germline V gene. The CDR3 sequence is CASSPRDTPATQYF. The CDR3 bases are TGTGCCAGCTCACCAAGGGACACTCCTGCGACCCAGTACTTC. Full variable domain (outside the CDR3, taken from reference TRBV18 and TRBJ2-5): NAGVMQNPRHLVRRRGQEARLRCSPMKGHSHVYWYRQLPEEGLKFMVYLQKENIIDESGMPKERFSAEFPKEGPSILRIQQVVRGDSAAYFCASSPRDTPATQYFGPGTRLLVL.

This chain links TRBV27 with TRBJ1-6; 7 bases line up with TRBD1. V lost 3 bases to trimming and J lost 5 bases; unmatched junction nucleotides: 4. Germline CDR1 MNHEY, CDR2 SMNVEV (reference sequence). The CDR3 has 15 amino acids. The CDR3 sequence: CASSFYRGHNSPLHF. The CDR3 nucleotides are TGTGCCAGCAGTTTCTACAGGGGACATAATTCACCCCTCCACTTT.

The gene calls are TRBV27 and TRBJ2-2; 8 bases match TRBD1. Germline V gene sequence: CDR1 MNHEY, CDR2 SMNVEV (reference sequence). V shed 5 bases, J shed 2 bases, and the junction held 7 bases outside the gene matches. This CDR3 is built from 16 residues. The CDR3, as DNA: TGTGCCAGCAGTCCAGGGGGCCTCTTAAACACCGGGGAGCTGTTTTTT. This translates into CASSPGGLLNTGELFF.

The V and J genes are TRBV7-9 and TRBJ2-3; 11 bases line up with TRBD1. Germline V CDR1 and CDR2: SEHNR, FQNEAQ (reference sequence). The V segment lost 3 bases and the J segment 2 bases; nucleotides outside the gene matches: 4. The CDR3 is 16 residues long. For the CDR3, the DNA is TGTGCCAGCAGCTTGGCGGGACAGGGGGTCACAGATACGCAGTATTTT. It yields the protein CASSLAGQGVTDTQYF.

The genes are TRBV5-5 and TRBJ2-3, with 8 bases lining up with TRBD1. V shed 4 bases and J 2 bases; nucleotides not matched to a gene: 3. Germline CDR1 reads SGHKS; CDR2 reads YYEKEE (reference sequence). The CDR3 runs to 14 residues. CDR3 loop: CASSGGQDTDTQYF. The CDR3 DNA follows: TGTGCCAGCAGCGGGGGACAGGACACAGATACGCAGTATTTT.

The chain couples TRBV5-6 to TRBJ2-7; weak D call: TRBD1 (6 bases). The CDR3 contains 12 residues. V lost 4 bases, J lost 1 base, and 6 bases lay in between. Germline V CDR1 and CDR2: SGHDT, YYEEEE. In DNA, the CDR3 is TGTGCCAGCAGCGGACAGTCCTACGAGCAGTACTTC. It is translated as CASSGQSYEQYF.

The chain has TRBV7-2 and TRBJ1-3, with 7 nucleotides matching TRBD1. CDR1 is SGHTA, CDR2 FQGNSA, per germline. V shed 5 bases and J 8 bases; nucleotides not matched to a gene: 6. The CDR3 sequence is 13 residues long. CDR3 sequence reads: CASSLDRAHTIYF. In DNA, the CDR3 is TGTGCCAGCAGCCTTGACAGGGCACACACCATATATTTT.

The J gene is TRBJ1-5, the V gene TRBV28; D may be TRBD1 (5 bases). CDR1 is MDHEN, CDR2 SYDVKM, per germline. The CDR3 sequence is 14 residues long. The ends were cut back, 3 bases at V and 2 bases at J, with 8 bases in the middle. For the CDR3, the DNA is TGTGCCAGCAGTTTTGCCAGGGGCAATCAGCCCCAGCATTTT. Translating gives CASSFARGNQPQHF.